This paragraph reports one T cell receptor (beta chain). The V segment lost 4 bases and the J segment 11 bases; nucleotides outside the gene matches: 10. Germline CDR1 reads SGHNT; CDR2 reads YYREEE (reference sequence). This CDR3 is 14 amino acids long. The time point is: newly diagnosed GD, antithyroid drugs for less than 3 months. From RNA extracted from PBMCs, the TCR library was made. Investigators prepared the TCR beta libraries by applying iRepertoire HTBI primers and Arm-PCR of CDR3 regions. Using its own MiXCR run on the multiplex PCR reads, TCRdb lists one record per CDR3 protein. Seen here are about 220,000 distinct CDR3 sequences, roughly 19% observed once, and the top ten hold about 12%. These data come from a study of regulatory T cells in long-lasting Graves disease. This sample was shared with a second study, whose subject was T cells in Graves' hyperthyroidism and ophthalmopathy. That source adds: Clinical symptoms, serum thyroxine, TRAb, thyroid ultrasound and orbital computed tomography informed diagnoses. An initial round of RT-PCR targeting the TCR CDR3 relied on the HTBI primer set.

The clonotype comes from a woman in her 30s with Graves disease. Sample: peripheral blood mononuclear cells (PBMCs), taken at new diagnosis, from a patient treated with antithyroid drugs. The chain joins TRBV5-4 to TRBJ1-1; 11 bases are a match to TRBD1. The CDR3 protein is CASSPRTGGGGAFF. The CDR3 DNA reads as TGTGCCAGCAGCCCCCGGACAGGGGGCGGGGGTGCTTTCTTT.